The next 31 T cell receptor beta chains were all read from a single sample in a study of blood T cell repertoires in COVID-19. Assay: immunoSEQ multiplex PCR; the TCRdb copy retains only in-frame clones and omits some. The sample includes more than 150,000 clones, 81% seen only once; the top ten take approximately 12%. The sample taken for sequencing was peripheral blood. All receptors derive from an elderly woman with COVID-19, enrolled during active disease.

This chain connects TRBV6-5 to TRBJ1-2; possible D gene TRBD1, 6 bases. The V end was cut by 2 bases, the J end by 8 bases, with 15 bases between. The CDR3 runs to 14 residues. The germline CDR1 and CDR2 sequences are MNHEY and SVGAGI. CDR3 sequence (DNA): TGTGCCAGCAGTTACCGCAGCAGGGGTAGCGGCTACACCTTC. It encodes CASSYRSRGSGYTF.

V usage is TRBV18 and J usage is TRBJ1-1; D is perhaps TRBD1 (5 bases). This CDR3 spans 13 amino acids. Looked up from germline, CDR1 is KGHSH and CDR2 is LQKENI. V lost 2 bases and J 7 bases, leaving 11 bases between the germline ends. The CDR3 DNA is TGTGCCAGCTCACCAGGTGCCGGGGGTGAAGCTTTCTTT. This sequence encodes CASSPGAGGEAFF.

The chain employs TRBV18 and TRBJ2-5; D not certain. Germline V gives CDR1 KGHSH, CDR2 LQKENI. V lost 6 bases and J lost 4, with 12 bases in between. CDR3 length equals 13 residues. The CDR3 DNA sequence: TGTGCCAGCTCGCTGGCTTTAAGAGAGACCCAGTACTTC. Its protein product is CASSLALRETQYF.

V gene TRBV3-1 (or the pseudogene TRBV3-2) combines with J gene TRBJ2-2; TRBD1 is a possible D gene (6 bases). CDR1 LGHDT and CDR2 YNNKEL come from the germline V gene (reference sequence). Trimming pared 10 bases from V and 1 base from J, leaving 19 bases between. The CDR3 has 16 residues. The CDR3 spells CATSRVGAGNTGELFF. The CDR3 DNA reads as TGTGCCACCTCTCGTGTGGGGGCCGGGAACACCGGGGAGCTGTTTTTT.

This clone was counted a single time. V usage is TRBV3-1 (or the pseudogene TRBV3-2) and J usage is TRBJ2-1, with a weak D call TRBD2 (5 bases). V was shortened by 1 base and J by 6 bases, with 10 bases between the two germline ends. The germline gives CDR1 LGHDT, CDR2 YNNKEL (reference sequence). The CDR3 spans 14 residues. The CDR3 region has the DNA TGTGCCAGCAGCCAAGGGCGGGCAAGCAATGAGCAGTTCTTC. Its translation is CASSQGRASNEQFF.

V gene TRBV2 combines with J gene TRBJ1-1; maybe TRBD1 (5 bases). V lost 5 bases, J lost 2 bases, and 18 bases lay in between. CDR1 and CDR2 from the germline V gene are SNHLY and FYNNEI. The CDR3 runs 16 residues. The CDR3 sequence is CASSPRGAYPNTEAFF. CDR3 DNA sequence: TGTGCCAGCAGTCCCCGCGGGGCCTACCCAAACACTGAAGCTTTCTTT.

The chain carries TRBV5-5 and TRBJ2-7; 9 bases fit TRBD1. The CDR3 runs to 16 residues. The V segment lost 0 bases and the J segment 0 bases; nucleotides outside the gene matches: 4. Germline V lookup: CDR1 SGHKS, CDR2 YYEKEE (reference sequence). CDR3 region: CASSLDGTGLSYEQYF. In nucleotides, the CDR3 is TGTGCCAGCAGCTTGGATGGGACAGGGCTCTCCTACGAGCAGTACTTC.

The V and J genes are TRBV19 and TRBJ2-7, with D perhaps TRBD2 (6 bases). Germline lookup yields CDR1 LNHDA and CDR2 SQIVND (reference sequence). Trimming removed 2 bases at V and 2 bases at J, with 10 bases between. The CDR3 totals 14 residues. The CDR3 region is CASSITSTTYEQYF. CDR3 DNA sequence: TGTGCCAGTAGTATAACTAGCACTACCTACGAGCAGTACTTC.

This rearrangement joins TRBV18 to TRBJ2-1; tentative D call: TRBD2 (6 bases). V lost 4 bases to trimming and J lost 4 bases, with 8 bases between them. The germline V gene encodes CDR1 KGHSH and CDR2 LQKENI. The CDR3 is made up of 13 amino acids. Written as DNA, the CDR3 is TGTGCCAGCTCACTGGACTATTACAATGAGCAGTTCTTC. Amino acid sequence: CASSLDYYNEQFF.

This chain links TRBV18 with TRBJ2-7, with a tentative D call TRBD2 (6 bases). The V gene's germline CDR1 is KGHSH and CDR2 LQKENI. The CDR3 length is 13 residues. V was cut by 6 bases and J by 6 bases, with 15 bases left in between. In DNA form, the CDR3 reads TGTGCCAGCTCTCGGGACTCTGACTCCGAGCAGTACTTC. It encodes CASSRDSDSEQYF.

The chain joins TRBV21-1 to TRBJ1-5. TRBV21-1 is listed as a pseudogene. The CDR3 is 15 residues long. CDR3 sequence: CASSKTRGQSQPQHF. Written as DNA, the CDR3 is TGTGCCAGCAGCAAAACGCGGGGGCAGAGTCAGCCCCAGCATTTT.

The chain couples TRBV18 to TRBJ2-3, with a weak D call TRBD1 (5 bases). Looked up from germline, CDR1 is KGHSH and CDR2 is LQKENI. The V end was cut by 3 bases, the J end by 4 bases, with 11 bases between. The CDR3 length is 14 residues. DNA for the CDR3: TGTGCCAGCTCACCTGAGACAGTACCAGATACGCAGTATTTT. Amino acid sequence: CASSPETVPDTQYF.

Here the CDR3 DNA reads TGCGCCAGCAGCGCGGGGGGCTCTAATGAAAAACTGTTTTTT. Protein: CASSAGGSNEKLFF. The V gene is TRBV5-1, the J gene TRBJ1-4, with a weak D call TRBD1 (6 bases). Germline values: CDR1 SGHRS, CDR2 YFSETQ. Trimming took off 4 bases at V and 3 bases at J, with 10 bases between the two ends. This CDR3 comprises 14 residues. Complete variable domain (other parts from reference TRBV5-1 and TRBJ1-4): KAGVTQTPRYLIKTRGQQVTLSCSPISGHRSVSWYQQTPGQGLQFLFEYFSETQRNKGNFPGRFSGRQFSNSRSEMNVSTLELGDSALYLCASSAGGSNEKLFFGSGTQLSVL.

The CDR3 sequence: CASSYLGTSAAGEQYF. The CDR3 region has the DNA TGCGCCAGCAGCTATCTCGGGACTAGCGCGGCGGGGGAGCAGTACTTC. This chain links TRBV5-1 with TRBJ2-7; TRBD2 matches at 10 bases. Germline loops: CDR1 SGHRS, CDR2 YFSETQ. With 3 bases clipped from V and 7 bases from J, the junction kept 13 bases outside the gene matches. CDR3 length: 16 amino acids.

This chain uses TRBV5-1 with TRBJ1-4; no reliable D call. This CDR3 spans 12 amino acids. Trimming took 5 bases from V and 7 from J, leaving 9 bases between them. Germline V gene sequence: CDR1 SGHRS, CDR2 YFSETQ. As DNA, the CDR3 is TGCGCCAGCAGTGCCGGGTTTGAAAAACTGTTTTTT. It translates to CASSAGFEKLFF.

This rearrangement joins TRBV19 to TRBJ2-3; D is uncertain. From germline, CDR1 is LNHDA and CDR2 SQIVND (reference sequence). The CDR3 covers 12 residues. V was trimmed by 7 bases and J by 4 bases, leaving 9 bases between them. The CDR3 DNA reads TGTGCCAGTATGGCCTCATCAGATACGCAGTATTTT. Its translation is CASMASSDTQYF.

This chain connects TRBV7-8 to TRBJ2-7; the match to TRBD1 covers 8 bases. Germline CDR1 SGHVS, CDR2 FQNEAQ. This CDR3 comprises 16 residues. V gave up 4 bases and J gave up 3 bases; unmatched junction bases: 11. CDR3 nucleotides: TGTGCCAGCAGCTCCGACAGGGGCCTTAGGGGCTACGAGCAGTACTTC. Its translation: CASSSDRGLRGYEQYF.

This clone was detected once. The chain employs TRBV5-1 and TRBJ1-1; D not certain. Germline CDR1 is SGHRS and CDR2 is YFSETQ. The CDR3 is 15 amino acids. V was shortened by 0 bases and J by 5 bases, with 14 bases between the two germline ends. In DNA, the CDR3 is TGCGCCAGCAGCTTGGCCAGGAGGGAAGGGACTGAAGCTTTCTTT. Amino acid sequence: CASSLARREGTEAFF.

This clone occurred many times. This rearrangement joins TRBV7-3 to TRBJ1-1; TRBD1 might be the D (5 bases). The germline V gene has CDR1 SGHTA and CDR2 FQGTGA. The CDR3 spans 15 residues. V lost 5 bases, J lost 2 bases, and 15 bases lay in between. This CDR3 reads CASSTGDGTNTEAFF. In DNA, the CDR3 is TGTGCCAGCAGCACTGGGGACGGGACTAACACTGAAGCTTTCTTT.

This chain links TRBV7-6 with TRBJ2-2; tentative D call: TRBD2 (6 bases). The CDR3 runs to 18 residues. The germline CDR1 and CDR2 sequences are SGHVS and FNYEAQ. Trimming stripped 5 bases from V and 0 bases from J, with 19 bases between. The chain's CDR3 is CASSPRRAQASNTGELFF. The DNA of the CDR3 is TGTGCCAGCAGCCCTAGGAGGGCGCAGGCTTCGAACACCGGGGAGCTGTTTTTT.

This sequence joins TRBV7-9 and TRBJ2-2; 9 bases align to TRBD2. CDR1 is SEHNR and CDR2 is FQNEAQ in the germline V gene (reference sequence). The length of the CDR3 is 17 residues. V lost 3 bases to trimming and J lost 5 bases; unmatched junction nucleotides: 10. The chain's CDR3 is CASSFAGGGRGTGELFF. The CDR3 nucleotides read TGTGCCAGCAGCTTTGCCGGTGGCGGGAGGGGGACCGGGGAGCTGTTTTTT.

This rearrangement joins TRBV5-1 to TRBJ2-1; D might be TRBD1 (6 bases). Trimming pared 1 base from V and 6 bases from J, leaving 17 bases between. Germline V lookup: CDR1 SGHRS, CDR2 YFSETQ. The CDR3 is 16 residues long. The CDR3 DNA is TGCGCCAGCAGCTTGACTTCTCTACAGGGACCCAATGAGCAGTTCTTC. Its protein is CASSLTSLQGPNEQFF.

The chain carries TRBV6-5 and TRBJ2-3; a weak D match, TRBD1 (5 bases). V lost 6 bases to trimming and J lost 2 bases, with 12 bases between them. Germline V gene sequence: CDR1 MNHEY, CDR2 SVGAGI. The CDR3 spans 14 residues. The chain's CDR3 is CASRAGHPTDTQYF. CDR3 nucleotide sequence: TGTGCCAGCAGGGCAGGACACCCCACAGATACGCAGTATTTT.

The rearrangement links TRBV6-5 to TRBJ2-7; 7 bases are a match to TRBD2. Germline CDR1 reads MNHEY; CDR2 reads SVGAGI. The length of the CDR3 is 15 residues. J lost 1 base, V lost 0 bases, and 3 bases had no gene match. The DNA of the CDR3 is TGTGCCAGCAGTTACTCCGTAGCGGGTTCCTACGAGCAGTACTTC. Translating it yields CASSYSVAGSYEQYF.

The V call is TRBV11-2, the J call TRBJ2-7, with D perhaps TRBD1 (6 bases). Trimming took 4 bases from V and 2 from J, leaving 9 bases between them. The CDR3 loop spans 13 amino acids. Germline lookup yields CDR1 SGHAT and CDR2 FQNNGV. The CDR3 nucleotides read TGTGCCAGCAGCTACGGGACAACCTACGAGCAGTACTTC. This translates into CASSYGTTYEQYF.

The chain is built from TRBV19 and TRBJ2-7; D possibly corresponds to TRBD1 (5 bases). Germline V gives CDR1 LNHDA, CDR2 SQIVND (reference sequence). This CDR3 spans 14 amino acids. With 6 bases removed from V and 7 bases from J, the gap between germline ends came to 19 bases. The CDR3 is CASSMQGSFGEQYF. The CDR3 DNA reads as TGTGCCAGTAGCATGCAGGGAAGTTTTGGGGAGCAGTACTTC.

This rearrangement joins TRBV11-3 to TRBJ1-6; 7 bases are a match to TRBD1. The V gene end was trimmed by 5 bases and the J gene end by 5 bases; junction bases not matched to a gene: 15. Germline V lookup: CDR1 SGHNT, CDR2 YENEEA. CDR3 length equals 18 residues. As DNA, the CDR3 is TGTGCCAGCAGCCCGCGGGACAGCCGTAGCCGAAATAATTCACCCCTCCACTTT. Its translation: CASSPRDSRSRNNSPLHF.

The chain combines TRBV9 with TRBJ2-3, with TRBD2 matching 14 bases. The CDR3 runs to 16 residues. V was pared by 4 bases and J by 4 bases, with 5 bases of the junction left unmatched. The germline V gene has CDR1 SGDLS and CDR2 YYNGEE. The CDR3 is CASSKGLAGVADTQYF. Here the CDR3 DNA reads TGTGCCAGCAGCAAGGGACTAGCGGGAGTAGCAGATACGCAGTATTTT.

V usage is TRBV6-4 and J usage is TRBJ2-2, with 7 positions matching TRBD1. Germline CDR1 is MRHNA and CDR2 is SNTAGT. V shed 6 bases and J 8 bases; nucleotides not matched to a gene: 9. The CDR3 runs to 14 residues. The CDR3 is CASSRDRATGELFF. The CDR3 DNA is TGTGCCAGCAGCCGGGACAGAGCCACGGGGGAGCTGTTTTTT.

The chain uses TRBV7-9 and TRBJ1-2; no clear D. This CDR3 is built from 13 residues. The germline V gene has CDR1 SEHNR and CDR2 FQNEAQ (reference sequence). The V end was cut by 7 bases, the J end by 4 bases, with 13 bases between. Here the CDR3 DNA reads TGTGCCAGCACCTTCGGGTACGGCTATGGCTACACCTTC. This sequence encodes CASTFGYGYGYTF.

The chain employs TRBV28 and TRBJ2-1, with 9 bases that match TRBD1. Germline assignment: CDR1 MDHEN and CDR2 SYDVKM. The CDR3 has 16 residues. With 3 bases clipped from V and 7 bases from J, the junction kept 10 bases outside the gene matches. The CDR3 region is CASSLGTGKTANEQFF. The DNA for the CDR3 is TGTGCCAGCAGTTTGGGGACAGGGAAAACGGCTAATGAGCAGTTCTTC.